This TCR beta chain came from a study of T-cell memory formation after mild COVID-19. Using its own MiXCR run on the 5' RACE reads, TCRdb lists one record per CDR3 protein. This table has fewer than 350,000 distinct CDR3 sequences, more than 15% appearing once. CDR1 is SGHTA and CDR2 is FQGTGA in the germline V gene. CDR3 length equals 13 residues. The V and J ends lost 4 bases and 4 bases respectively, with 9 bases between them. Specimen: PBMCs or a T cell subset sorted from them (not recorded which). The rearrangement uses TRBV7-3 and TRBJ2-3, with D hard to call. This TCR was sampled from a man aged 18 to 35 who had mild COVID-19 (a few samples of this study predate the infection). Cell type and time point are not known. This CDR3 is CASSSDISDTQYF. CDR3 coding DNA: TGTGCCAGCAGCTCAGACATATCAGATACGCAGTATTTT. The full variable domain, in which reference TRBV7-3 and TRBJ2-3 provide the parts outside the CDR3, is GAGVSQTPSNKVTEKGKYVELRCDPISGHTALYWYRQSLGQGPEFLIYFQGTGAADDSGLPNDRFFAVRPEGSVSTLKIQRTERGDSAVYLCASSSDISDTQYFGPGTRLTVL.